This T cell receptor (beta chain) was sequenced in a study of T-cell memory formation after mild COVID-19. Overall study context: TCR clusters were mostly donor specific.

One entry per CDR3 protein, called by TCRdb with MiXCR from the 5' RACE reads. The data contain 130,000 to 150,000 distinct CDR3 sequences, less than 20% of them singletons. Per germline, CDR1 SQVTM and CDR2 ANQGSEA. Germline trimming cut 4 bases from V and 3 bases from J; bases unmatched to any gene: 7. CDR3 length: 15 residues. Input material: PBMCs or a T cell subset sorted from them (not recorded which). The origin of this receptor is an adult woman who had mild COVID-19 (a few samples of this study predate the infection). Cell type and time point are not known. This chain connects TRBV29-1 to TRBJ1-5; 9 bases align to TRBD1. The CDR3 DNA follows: TGCAGCGTTGGGGTGGACAGGGGATTCAATCAGCCCCAGCATTTT. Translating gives CSVGVDRGFNQPQHF.